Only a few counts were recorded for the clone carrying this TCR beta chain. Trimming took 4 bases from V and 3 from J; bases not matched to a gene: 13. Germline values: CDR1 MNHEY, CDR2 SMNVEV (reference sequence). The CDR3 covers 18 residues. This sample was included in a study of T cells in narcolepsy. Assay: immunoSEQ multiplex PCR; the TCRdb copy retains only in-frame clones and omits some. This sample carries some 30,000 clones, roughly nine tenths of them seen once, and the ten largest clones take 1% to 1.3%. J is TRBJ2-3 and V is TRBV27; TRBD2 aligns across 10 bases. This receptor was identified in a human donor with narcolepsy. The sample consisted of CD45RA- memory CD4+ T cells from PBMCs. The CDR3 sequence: CASSSPLSGGEVTDTQYF. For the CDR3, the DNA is TGTGCCAGCAGTTCCCCTTTAAGCGGGGGGGAAGTTACAGATACGCAGTATTTT.